One and the same sample provided the 7 T cell receptor beta chains below, sequenced in a study of Ad26.COV2.S vaccination and SARS-CoV-2 variants. Profiling relied on immunoSEQ multiplex PCR, and the TCRdb table lists in-frame clones only, not all of them. The sample has about 350,000 clones, about 90% seen once. The material was peripheral blood, obtained after recovery from COVID-19. The receptors derive from a human donor who had recovered from COVID-19.

V is TRBV7-9 and J is TRBJ2-4, with 7 bases identical to TRBD1. Per the germline V gene, CDR1 is SEHNR and CDR2 is FQNEAQ (reference sequence). The CDR3 loop spans 16 amino acids. Trimming removed 6 bases from V and 0 bases from J; junction bases left unmatched: 8. The chain's CDR3 is CASSQDRALAKNIQYF. The CDR3 DNA reads TGTGCCAGCAGTCAAGACAGGGCCTTAGCCAAAAACATTCAGTACTTC.

This clone was counted a single time. The sample contains more than one DNA sequence encoding this CDR3. The J gene is TRBJ2-2, the V gene TRBV4-3; no definite D call. This CDR3 is 14 amino acids long. Germline CDR1 reads LGHNA; CDR2 reads YSLEER. V lost 1 base and J 1 base, leaving 4 bases between the germline ends. The CDR3 nucleotides are TGCGCCAGCAGCCAAGGGAGGAACACCGGGGAGCTGTTTTTT. Translating gives CASSQGRNTGELFF.

The chain joins TRBV4-1 to TRBJ1-5, with a tentative D call TRBD1 (6 bases). Per the germline V gene, CDR1 is MGHRA and CDR2 is YSYEKL. This CDR3 contains 17 residues. V was pared by 3 bases and J by 3 bases, with 18 bases between. The chain's CDR3 is CASSQGGTPMANQPQHF. The DNA of the CDR3 is TGCGCCAGCAGCCAGGGGGGGACACCAATGGCCAATCAGCCCCAGCATTTT.

The chain carries TRBV14 and TRBJ2-3, with D maybe TRBD1 (6 bases). Germline V CDR1 and CDR2: SGHDN, FVKESK. Trimming removed 4 bases from V and 3 bases from J, with 17 bases in between. The CDR3 spans 16 residues. The CDR3 coding sequence is TGTGCCAGCAGCCTCAGCAGGGGTGTAGAGACAGATACGCAGTATTTT. Protein: CASSLSRGVETDTQYF.

CDR3 sequence: CASSPRVVPYNEQFF. DNA of the CDR3: TGTGCCAGCAGCCCTCGTGTAGTCCCCTACAATGAGCAGTTCTTC. The chain links TRBV11-2 to TRBJ2-1; D gene unclear. CDR1 and CDR2 from the germline V gene are SGHAT and FQNNGV. The V end lost 5 bases, the J end lost 2 bases, and 13 bases lay between the germline ends. The CDR3 contains 15 residues.

The chain carries TRBV19 and TRBJ2-3; D call uncertain. V was cut by 9 bases and J by 4 bases, with 17 bases left in between. This CDR3 comprises 14 residues. CDR1 is LNHDA, CDR2 SQIVND, per germline (reference sequence). This CDR3 is CASSTYNPPDTQYF. The CDR3 DNA sequence: TGTGCCAGCTCGACATACAACCCCCCAGATACGCAGTATTTT.

The V and J genes are TRBV19 and TRBJ1-3; D is unresolved. CDR3 length: 15 residues. Germline lookup yields CDR1 LNHDA and CDR2 SQIVND (reference sequence). V lost 4 bases to trimming and J lost 2 bases, with 12 bases between them. The chain's CDR3 is CASSTPRGAGNTIYF. The CDR3 coding sequence is TGTGCCAGTAGTACACCGAGAGGAGCTGGAAACACCATATATTTT.